The entry that follows covers one T cell receptor (beta chain) sequence. The sample originates from a study of T-cell reconstitution after alpha-beta-depleted transplantation in children. Preparation of the TCRbeta library was carried out with unique molecular identifiers. TCRdb analysed the PCR reads with MiXCR anew, one entry per CDR3 protein. The data show about 640,000 distinct CDR3 sequences, over 15% seen once. The CDR3 sequence is 18 residues long. Germline-derived CDR1 and CDR2 are DFQATT and SNEGSKA (reference sequence). Trimming took 2 bases from V and 6 from J; bases not matched to a gene: 16.

The chain links TRBV20-1 to TRBJ2-7; 13 bases align to TRBD2. This TCR was recovered from a human donor who donated a stem cell graft to a child with acute myeloid leukemia. Sequences were derived from PBMCs from the stem cell graft donor, sampled from the stem cell graft. In DNA, the CDR3 is TGCAGTGCTAGAATGAGGGGGACTAGCGGGGTTCTCTCCGGCGAGCAGTACGTC. This codes for CSARMRGTSGVLSGEQYV.